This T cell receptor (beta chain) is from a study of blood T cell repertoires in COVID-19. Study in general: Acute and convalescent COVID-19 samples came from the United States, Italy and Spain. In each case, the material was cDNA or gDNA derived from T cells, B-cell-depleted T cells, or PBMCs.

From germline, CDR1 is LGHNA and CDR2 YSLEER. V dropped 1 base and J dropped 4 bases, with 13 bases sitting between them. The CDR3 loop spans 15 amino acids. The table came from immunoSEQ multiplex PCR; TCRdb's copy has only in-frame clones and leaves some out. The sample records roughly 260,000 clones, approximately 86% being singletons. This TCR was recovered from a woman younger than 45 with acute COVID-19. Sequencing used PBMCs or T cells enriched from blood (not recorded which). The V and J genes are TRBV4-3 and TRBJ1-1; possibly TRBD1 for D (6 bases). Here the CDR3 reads CASSQVGTGPTEAFF. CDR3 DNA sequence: TGCGCCAGCAGCCAAGTCGGCACAGGGCCCACTGAAGCTTTCTTT.